One and the same sample provided the 6 T cell receptor beta chains below, sequenced in a study of CD8+CD57+ T cells in acquired aplastic anemia. The authors sequenced patients whose flow cytometry had shown CD8+CD57+ cell expansion. CDR3 and TCR beta VDJ profiling relied on a genomic DNA template. TCRdb processed the reads anew with MiXCR; each CDR3 protein has one entry. The table includes hundreds of thousands of distinct CDR3 sequences, approximately 33% detected once. The sequenced material came from sorted CD4+, CD8+, or CD8+CD57+ T cells (not recorded which) from PBMCs. The receptors come from a human donor with aplastic anemia.

V usage is TRBV10-3 and J usage is TRBJ1-6; D might be TRBD1 (5 bases). This CDR3 is built from 11 residues. CDR1 is ENHRY, CDR2 SYGVKD, per germline. Trimming left V 4 bases short and J 18 bases short, with 13 bases between. The CDR3 loop is CAISGEGRSHF. The CDR3 bases are TGTGCCATCAGTGGAGAGGGGCGGTCCCACTTT.

The chain recombines TRBV25-1 with TRBJ1-2, with unresolved D. The ends were cut back, 4 bases at V and 1 base at J, with 7 bases in the middle. CDR1 and CDR2 (germline): MGHDK, SYGVNS. There are 13 residues in the CDR3. The CDR3 DNA follows: TGTGCCAGCAGTGGGATTCTTAACTATGGCTACACCTTC. Its protein is CASSGILNYGYTF.

The V and J genes are TRBV20-1 and TRBJ2-7; 8 nucleotides align to TRBD1. Germline V gives CDR1 DFQATT, CDR2 SNEGSKA (reference sequence). The CDR3 spans 14 residues. J was trimmed by 0 bases and V by 1 base; bases with no gene match: 2. CDR3 coding DNA: TGCAGTGCTAGAGGGGACAGGCACTCCTACGAGCAGTACTTC. Its translation: CSARGDRHSYEQYF.

This clonotype was seen many times. The chain carries TRBV7-2 and TRBJ2-5; D is undetermined. This CDR3 comprises 12 residues. V lost 5 bases and J 4 bases, leaving 8 bases between the germline ends. Germline assignment: CDR1 SGHTA and CDR2 FQGNSA. The DNA of the CDR3 is TGTGCCAGCAGCCGACCGTTAGAGACCCAGTACTTC. Its translation: CASSRPLETQYF.

The chain has TRBV10-3 and TRBJ2-5; tentatively, D is TRBD1 or TRBD2 (6 bases each). The length of the CDR3 is 14 residues. In germline, CDR1 is ENHRY, CDR2 SYGVKD. Trimming pared 10 bases from V and 1 base from J, leaving 16 bases between. The CDR3 sequence is CATTRGQSQETQYF. CDR3 DNA sequence: TGTGCCACGACCCGGGGGCAAAGCCAAGAGACCCAGTACTTC.

There are a few counts of this clonotype. This chain connects TRBV7-9 to TRBJ2-2, with 8 bases aligning to TRBD2. Per the germline V gene, CDR1 is SEHNR and CDR2 is FQNEAQ (reference sequence). Trimming removed 5 bases from V and 9 bases from J; junction bases left unmatched: 11. This CDR3 contains 15 residues. The CDR3 bases are TGTGCCAGCAGCCCCGCCTTTAGCGGGGAGAGGGAGCTGTTTTTT. Its protein product is CASSPAFSGERELFF.